A selection of T cell receptor beta chains follows, all from one sample in a study of cytomegalovirus exposure and HLA in healthy donors. TCRdb keeps only in-frame clones here, not all; method: immunoSEQ multiplex PCR. The sample carries 150,000 to 200,000 clones, around 78% recorded once. The source material was PBMCs. The receptors shown here come from a woman under 40 in good health and CMV-seropositive. The conserved cysteine and the conserved F or W are not part of the CDR3 here. Only part of the rows carry a size: once, few, many, or a class if the clone is expanded.

V	size	J	CDR3
TRBV9	-	TRBJ2-7	ASSGGPQTYEQY
TRBV5-1	-	TRBJ2-3	ASSLAVGTGARDTQY
TRBV5-1	-	TRBJ1-1	ASSEQGANTEAF
TRBV19	few	TRBJ1-2	ASSISGNNYGYT
TRBV18	-	TRBJ1-1	ASSPTGSNTEAF
TRBV6-5	-	TRBJ2-3	ASSYPGTDTQY
TRBV30	-	TRBJ1-4	ASHRDRENEKLF
TRBV7-8	-	TRBJ2-5	ASSLDRGRDQETQY
TRBV6-6	once	TRBJ1-5	ASSQGGLGNQPQH
TRBV15	-	TRBJ1-5	ATSFSGSDFNQPQH
TRBV2	-	TRBJ1-2	ASSEALDYGYT
TRBV7-6	once	TRBJ2-7	ASSPVAGTGEFEQY
TRBV7-9	-	TRBJ2-1	ASSLGTGPYNEQF
TRBV7-2	once	TRBJ2-1	ASSASPGSGVSYNEQF
TRBV7-9	-	TRBJ1-5	ASSPEWDSQNQPQH
TRBV5-5	-	TRBJ1-1	ASSFLAEAVYAF
TRBV4-1	-	TRBJ1-2	ASSQDQNKANYGYT
TRBV9	-	TRBJ2-1	ASSVLAGEYNEQF
TRBV30	-	TRBJ2-1	AWDDPSSGHNEQF
TRBV28	-	TRBJ2-2	ASSPHRTGWDGELF
TRBV18	-	TRBJ1-1	ASSPNRVNTEAF
TRBV18	-	TRBJ1-1	ASSPRETEAF
TRBV6-5	-	TRBJ1-1	ASSYSGRGRPEAF
TRBV7-2	-	TRBJ2-7	ASSQGGDPTYEQY
TRBV5-1	-	TRBJ1-1	ASSGQNTEAF
TRBV5-5	-	TRBJ1-1	ASSLGQGRAF